The T cell receptor (beta chain) described here comes from a study of CD8 T cells in ankylosing spondylitis (dated by TCRdb to the late 2010s). For the study in its entirety: The study profiled T cell receptor beta repertoires in healthy donors and ankylosing spondylitis patients to find disease-linked TCR variants. The whole study cohort included over a hundred healthy donors and roughly 24 ankylosing spondylitis patients. Samples of peripheral blood were taken, and for ankylosing spondylitis patients, synovial fluid was collected as well.

Reads for this sample came from an Illumina HiSeq 2500. Quantitative 5'-RACE with molecular barcodes was the method used to prepare the TCR beta libraries. Per the source publication's procedure: A new computational method based on a probabilistic model of VDJ rearrangement was used to identify disease-linked TCR variants. TCRdb reworked the public reads: Q25 trimming with fastp, MiXCR clone assembly, productive beta chains retained. Duplicate CDR3 protein sequences are folded into a single record with the most common DNA and genes. V and J calls and clone size were set by TCRdb, not the authors. Here the sample has approximately 180,000 distinct CDR3 sequences; around a sixth occur a single time. 4.3% of the sample belongs to the ten largest clones. This clonotype came up many times. The specificity of this receptor is unknown. No much larger clonotype is one base removed from it; base qualities were not supplied.

Findings and caveats that apply to the study as a whole: Some motif variants were previously reported in synovial fluid and blood of reactive arthritis patients, suggesting common disease-initiation mechanisms. A TCR beta motif made up of several highly homologous amino acid variants appeared to be characteristic of blood from ankylosing spondylitis patients. In peripheral blood, the disease-linked clones were found at relatively low frequencies and had a CD8+ phenotype. Significant enrichment of the disease-linked clones was reported in matched synovial fluid samples from ankylosing spondylitis patients.

Here V drops 6 bases and J drops 6 bases, and the junction holds 0 bases not matched to any gene. The germline V gene gives CDR1 as SQVTM and CDR2 as ANQGSEA. Counted from cysteine to phenylalanine, this CDR3 has 11 amino acids. The retained sequence is limited to the CDR3, 33 bases, with the frame set at the first base. Input material: blood, either unsorted or a sorted T cell fraction (not recorded which). The rearrangement combines TRBV29-1 with TRBJ2-7; TRBD2 lines up with 12 middle nucleotides. The TCR sequence derives from a male donor under 30 with ankylosing spondylitis or in good health (not recorded which). Donor details come from another sample of the same person, matched by shared clones. The nucleotide sequence reads TGCAGCGTGGGACTAGCGGGCGAGCAGTACTTC. This is translated as CSVGLAGEQYF.